This passage covers 12 T cell receptor beta chains from one sample sequenced in a study of CD8 T cells in ankylosing spondylitis. These receptors' targets are unknown. Study observations and caveats: Made up of under ten highly homologous variants, a TCR beta motif appeared characteristic of ankylosing spondylitis blood.

From the 5' RACE reads, TCRdb called clonotypes with MiXCR, one entry per CDR3 protein. The sample shows over 600,000 distinct CDR3 sequences, around 17% of them seen only once. Input material: blood, either unsorted or a sorted T cell fraction (not recorded which). The origin of the receptors is a male donor with ankylosing spondylitis.

This rearrangement joins TRBV27 to TRBJ2-7, with TRBD2 identical over 8 bases. The CDR3 contains 14 residues. J was trimmed by 3 bases and V by 5 bases; bases with no gene match: 6. Looked up from germline, CDR1 is MNHEY and CDR2 is SMNVEV (reference sequence). CDR3 loop: CASSTGLAHYEQYF. CDR3 nucleotides: TGTGCCAGCAGTACCGGACTAGCCCACTACGAGCAGTACTTC.

V usage is TRBV12-3 or TRBV12-4 and J usage is TRBJ2-4, with TRBD1 identical over 7 bases. The CDR3 loop spans 15 amino acids. The junction had 12 bases not matched to a gene; V was cut back by 4 bases and J by 9 bases. As DNA, the CDR3 is TGTGCCAGCAGTTCGACAAAGACAGGGTATAGCATTCAGTACTTC. This encodes CASSSTKTGYSIQYF.

This clonotype has only a few counts. V gene TRBV11-2 combines with J gene TRBJ2-1, with 7 bases fitting TRBD2. The CDR3 has 15 amino acids. CDR1 is SGHAT, CDR2 FQNNGV, per germline. Trimming removed 6 bases from V and 4 bases from J; junction bases left unmatched: 9. This CDR3 is CASRDTSATYNEQFF. CDR3 nucleotides: TGTGCCAGCAGAGATACTAGCGCAACTTACAATGAGCAGTTCTTC.

This clonotype has a handful of counts. The chain couples TRBV20-1 to TRBJ1-6, with TRBD1 matching over 9 bases. Trimming cost V 3 bases and J 0 bases; bases outside gene matches: 3. In germline, CDR1 is DFQATT, CDR2 SNEGSKA (reference sequence). The length of the CDR3 is 16 residues. CDR3 protein: CSARGQGSSYNSPLHF. CDR3 coding DNA: TGCAGTGCTAGGGGACAGGGTAGCTCCTATAATTCACCCCTCCACTTT.

The rearrangement uses TRBV7-8 and TRBJ1-1, with D hard to call. This CDR3 spans 15 amino acids. V was cut by 1 base and J by 1 base, with 10 bases left in between. The germline gives CDR1 SGHVS, CDR2 FQNEAQ. CDR3 nucleotide sequence: TGTGCCAGCAGCTTAGTGAACAGAGCGAACACTGAAGCTTTCTTT. Its protein is CASSLVNRANTEAFF.

This clonotype was found many times. The chain carries TRBV7-3 and TRBJ2-5; 7 bases match TRBD1. CDR1 is SGHTA, CDR2 FQGTGA, per germline. V shed 5 bases and J 2 bases; nucleotides not matched to a gene: 8. CDR3 length: 15 amino acids. This chain's CDR3 is CASSLQGVVQETQYF. The CDR3 region has the DNA TGTGCCAGCAGCCTCCAGGGGGTGGTTCAAGAGACCCAGTACTTC.

The chain has TRBV5-5 and TRBJ2-3; no reliable D call. This CDR3 region has 12 residues. V dropped 4 bases and J dropped 5 bases, with 8 bases sitting between them. CDR1 and CDR2 from the germline V gene are SGHKS and YYEKEE (reference sequence). CDR3 DNA: TGTGCCAGCAGCGAAGATGGAGATACGCAGTATTTT. Translating it yields CASSEDGDTQYF.

This clonotype has just a few counts. The chain uses TRBV28 and TRBJ1-3, with 9 bases identical to TRBD1. V shed 11 bases, J shed 4 bases, and the junction held 0 bases outside the gene matches. Per germline, CDR1 MDHEN and CDR2 SYDVKM. The CDR3 is 11 amino acids. The CDR3 DNA reads TGTGCCGGACAGGGGGGAAACACCATATATTTT. As protein: CAGQGGNTIYF.

This clonotype has only a few counts. The rearrangement joins TRBV28 to TRBJ2-1; D is uncertain. Germline CDR1 reads MDHEN; CDR2 reads SYDVKM. Trimming took off 3 bases at V and 12 bases at J, with 9 bases between the two ends. The CDR3 contains 11 residues. The CDR3, as DNA: TGTGCCAGCAGTTTTTCTCGTTGGCAGTTCTTC. This codes for CASSFSRWQFF.

The chain couples TRBV12-3 or TRBV12-4 to TRBJ1-1, with D possibly matching TRBD1 (6 bases). This CDR3 region has 15 residues. V lost 5 bases to trimming and J lost 8 bases, with 21 bases between them. The CDR3: CASSPAPGAVEEAFF. DNA of the CDR3: TGTGCCAGCAGTCCCGCCCCGGGGGCGGTCGAAGAAGCTTTCTTT.

This clonotype was observed a handful of times. The genes are TRBV20-1 and TRBJ1-5; no reliable D call. Looked up from germline, CDR1 is DFQATT and CDR2 is SNEGSKA (reference sequence). There are 14 residues in the CDR3. Trimming left V 0 bases short and J 3 bases short, with 9 bases between. The CDR3: CSARDQGINQPQHF. The CDR3 DNA reads TGCAGTGCTAGAGATCAAGGCATCAATCAGCCCCAGCATTTT.

The chain has TRBV12-3 or TRBV12-4 and TRBJ2-5, with TRBD1 matching 9 bases. The CDR3 extends over 21 amino acids. Germline trimming cut 3 bases from V and 5 bases from J; bases unmatched to any gene: 25. The CDR3 loop is CASSFYYLGGDRASRRETQYF. The CDR3 DNA sequence: TGTGCCAGCAGTTTCTATTATCTAGGGGGGGACAGGGCTTCTAGGCGGGAGACCCAGTACTTC.